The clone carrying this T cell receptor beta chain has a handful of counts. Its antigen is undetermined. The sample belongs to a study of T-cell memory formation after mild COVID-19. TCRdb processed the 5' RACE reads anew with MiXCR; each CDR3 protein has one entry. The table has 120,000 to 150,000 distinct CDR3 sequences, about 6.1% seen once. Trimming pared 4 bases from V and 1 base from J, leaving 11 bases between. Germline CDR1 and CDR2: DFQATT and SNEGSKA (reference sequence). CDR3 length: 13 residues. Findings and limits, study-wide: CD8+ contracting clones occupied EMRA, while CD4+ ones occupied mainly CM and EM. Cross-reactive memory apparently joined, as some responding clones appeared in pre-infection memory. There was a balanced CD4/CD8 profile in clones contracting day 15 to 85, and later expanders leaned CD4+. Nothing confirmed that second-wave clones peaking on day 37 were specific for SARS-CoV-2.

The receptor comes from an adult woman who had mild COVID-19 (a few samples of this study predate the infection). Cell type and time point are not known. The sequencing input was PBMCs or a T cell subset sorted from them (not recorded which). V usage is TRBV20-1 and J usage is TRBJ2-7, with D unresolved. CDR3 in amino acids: CSATYLESYEQYF. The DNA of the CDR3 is TGCAGTGCTACCTACCTAGAGTCCTACGAGCAGTACTTC.